This TCR beta chain was observed in a study of blood T cells in healthy people across ages. Notes on the study in general: More naive CD4+ cells and higher diversity marked long-lived donors relative to aged donors.

The V and J ends lost 3 bases and 7 bases, in that order; junction bases with no gene match: 12. Germline values: CDR1 DFQATT, CDR2 SNEGSKA (reference sequence). The CDR3 runs 15 residues. As for this clonotype: Its antigen is not known.

The second PCR ran about 7 to 12 cycles with a sample-barcoded 5' primer and J-beta primers. With 12 random nucleotides, a template-switch adaptor tagged each individual cDNA molecule. TCRdb recomputed calls from the 5' RACE reads with MiXCR, one row per CDR3 protein. The sample includes fewer than 700,000 distinct CDR3 sequences, around 43% seen only once; the top ten take approximately 31%. Material: blood. This TCR derives from a man older than 75 in good health. The V call is TRBV20-1, the J call TRBJ2-1; 7 positions match TRBD2. The CDR3 reads CSASFMGGPINEQFF. DNA of the CDR3: TGCAGTGCTAGTTTTATGGGAGGGCCGATAAATGAGCAGTTCTTC.